The subject of this entry is one TCR beta chain. The record originates from a study of blood T cell repertoires in COVID-19. This table comes from immunoSEQ multiplex PCR, and its TCRdb copy is limited to in-frame clones, with some not included. The sample includes roughly 77,000 clones, roughly 90% of them seen just once. This CDR3 region has 18 residues. Germline CDR1 is SGHKS and CDR2 is YYEKEE (reference sequence). V shed 4 bases, J shed 10 bases, and the junction held 22 bases outside the gene matches. The source material was peripheral blood. J is TRBJ2-3 and V is TRBV5-5; TRBD2 matches 9 bases. This clonotype originated in a man over 45 with active COVID-19. Here the CDR3 DNA reads TGTGCCAGCAGCGCTCTAGCGGGAATTTCCGGGGCCGCTTTCCCGCAGTATTTT. It codes for CASSALAGISGAAFPQYF.